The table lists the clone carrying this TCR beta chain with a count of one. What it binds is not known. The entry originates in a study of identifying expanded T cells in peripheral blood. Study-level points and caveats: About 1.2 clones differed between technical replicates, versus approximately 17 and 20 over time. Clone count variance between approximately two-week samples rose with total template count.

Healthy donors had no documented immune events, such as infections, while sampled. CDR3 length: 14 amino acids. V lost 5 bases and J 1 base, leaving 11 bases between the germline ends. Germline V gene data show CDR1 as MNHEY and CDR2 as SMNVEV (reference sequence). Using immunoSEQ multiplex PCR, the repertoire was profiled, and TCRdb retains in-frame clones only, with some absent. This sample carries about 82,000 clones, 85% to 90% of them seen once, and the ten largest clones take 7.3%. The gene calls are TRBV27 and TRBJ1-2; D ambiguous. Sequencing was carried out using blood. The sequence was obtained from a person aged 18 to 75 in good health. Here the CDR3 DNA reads TGTGCCAGCAGTCCAGAGCCACTTAACTATGGCTACACCTTC. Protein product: CASSPEPLNYGYTF.